This record looks at one T cell receptor beta chain sequence and its context. This record belongs to a study of blood T cell repertoires in COVID-19. Study-wide context: COVID-19 samples from acute and convalescent phases originated in the United States, Italy and Spain.

As processed by the authors: Amplification from reference gene primers served as the basis for estimated nucleated cell counts. The protocol was immunoSEQ multiplex PCR, while the TCRdb copy is restricted to in-frame clones and leaves out a portion. Clone size and the V and J calls come from that table; the DNA yielded D and trimming. The table records 50,000 to 65,000 clones, roughly 92% of them present only once. Per the germline V gene, CDR1 is SGHNT and CDR2 is YYREEE (reference sequence). Trimming cost V 5 bases and J 5 bases; bases outside gene matches: 7. The CDR3 consists of 14 residues. The source is a human donor in a cohort sampled during active COVID-19. Sequences were obtained from peripheral blood. The chain employs TRBV5-4 and TRBJ2-3; 8 bases align to TRBD2. The CDR3 is CASSTGTRGDTQYF. In nucleotides, the CDR3 is TGTGCCAGCAGTACCGGGACTAGGGGAGATACGCAGTATTTT.